The clone carrying this T cell receptor (beta chain) has a count of ten or more. The germline CDR1 and CDR2 sequences are PRHDT and FYEKMQ (reference sequence). The ends lost 5 bases at V and 8 bases at J; junction bases unmatched: 7. The CDR3 has 14 amino acids. The sample originates from a study of T cells in Graves' hyperthyroidism and ophthalmopathy. Amplification targeted TCR beta CDR3 regions from RNA transcripts. Researchers ran a first-round RT-PCR on the TCR CDR3 using the HTBI primer set. One entry per CDR3 protein results from TCRdb running MiXCR on the multiplex PCR reads. The sample holds 800,000 or so distinct CDR3 sequences; around 39% are singletons and the top ten take approximately 10%. Hyperthyroidism of Graves' type that showed no ophthalmopathy progression within 18 months was stable.

Sequences were obtained from blood. The sequence was obtained from a man between 18 and 29 years old with Graves' hyperthyroidism. This sequence joins TRBV13 and TRBJ1-4; TRBD1 matches at 8 bases. The CDR3 coding sequence is TGTGCCAGCAGCCCCGGGACAGGCAAGGAAAAACTGTTTTTT. Amino acid sequence: CASSPGTGKEKLFF.